This T cell receptor beta chain originates from a study of T cell repertoires in aging, cancer and after chemotherapy. As for the study in general: Roughly 10 million TCR reads made up the full dataset.

TRB rearrangements spanning V, D and J were amplified using mixed TRB-A/B primers. MiXCR was run by TCRdb on the multiplex PCR reads, yielding one entry per CDR3 protein. The sample records about 5,700 distinct CDR3 sequences, under 45% being singletons. Amplification of TCR beta used genomic DNA extracted from peripheral blood. Specimen: blood. The receptor was isolated from a human donor in good health.

CDR3 sequence: CASSTQGLSYEQYF. CDR3 nucleotides: TGTGCCAGTAGTACCCAGGGACTTTCCTACGAGCAGTACTTC. The rearrangement joins TRBV19 to TRBJ2-7; D is possibly TRBD2 (6 bases). Per germline, CDR1 LNHDA and CDR2 SQIVND (reference sequence). The CDR3 covers 14 residues. V was cut by 4 bases and J by 1 base, with 11 bases left in between.